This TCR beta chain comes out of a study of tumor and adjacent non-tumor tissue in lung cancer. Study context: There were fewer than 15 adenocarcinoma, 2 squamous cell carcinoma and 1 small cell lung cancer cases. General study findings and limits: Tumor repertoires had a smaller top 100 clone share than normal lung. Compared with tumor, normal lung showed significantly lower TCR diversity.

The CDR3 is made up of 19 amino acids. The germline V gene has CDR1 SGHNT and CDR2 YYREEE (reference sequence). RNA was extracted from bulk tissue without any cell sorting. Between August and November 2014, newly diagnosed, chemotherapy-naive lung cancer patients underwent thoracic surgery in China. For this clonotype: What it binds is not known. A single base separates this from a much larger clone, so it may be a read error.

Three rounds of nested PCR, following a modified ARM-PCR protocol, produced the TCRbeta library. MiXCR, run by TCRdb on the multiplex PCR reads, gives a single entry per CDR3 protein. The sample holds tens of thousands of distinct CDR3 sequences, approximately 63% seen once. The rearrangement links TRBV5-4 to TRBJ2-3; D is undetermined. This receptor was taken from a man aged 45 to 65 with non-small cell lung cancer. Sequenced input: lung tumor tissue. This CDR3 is CAISLNYPTRHSSTDTQYF. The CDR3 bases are TGTGCCATCAGCTTAAACTACCCAACCCGTCACTCTAGCACAGATACGCAGTATTTT.